Following are 5 T cell receptor beta chains from one sample sequenced in a study of OX40 agonist ivuxolimab in advanced cancers. Data came from immunoSEQ multiplex PCR; TCRdb stores just in-frame clones and leaves some out. The table shows around 75,000 clones, with 85% to 90% occurring only once. Sequencing was performed on CD4+ or CD8+ T cells sorted from blood, taken in a trial of the OX40 agonist ivuxolimab. These receptors originate from an adult with an advanced solid tumor such as melanoma, head and neck, liver or kidney cancer.

Note on this clone: Additional DNA sequences in this sample encode the identical CDR3. The chain recombines TRBV19 with TRBJ1-2; 7 positions match TRBD1. Germline lookup yields CDR1 LNHDA and CDR2 SQIVND (reference sequence). This CDR3 contains 13 residues. The junction had 7 bases not matched to a gene; V was cut back by 6 bases and J by 6 bases. The CDR3 DNA reads as TGTGCCAGTAGCAAACTCGACAGGGATGGCTACACCTTC. The encoded protein is CASSKLDRDGYTF.

A few counts support this clone. The chain couples TRBV4-2 to TRBJ2-3; the D gene is possibly TRBD1 (6 bases). Germline-derived CDR1 and CDR2 are LGHNA and YNFKEQ. Between the trimmed V and J ends, which lost 0 bases and 2 bases, there was a span of 9 bases. The CDR3 covers 15 residues. CDR3 region: CASSQDRQVTDTQYF. The CDR3 nucleotides are TGTGCCAGCAGCCAAGATAGACAGGTCACAGATACGCAGTATTTT.

This clone was recorded once. The gene calls are TRBV18 and TRBJ2-7; no firm D call. CDR3 size: 12 residues. From germline, CDR1 is KGHSH and CDR2 LQKENI. V was cut by 2 bases and J by 1 base, with 3 bases left in between. CDR3 coding DNA: TGTGCCAGCTCACCAGAATCCTACGAGCAGTACTTC. Amino acids: CASSPESYEQYF.

Written as DNA, the CDR3 is TGTGCCAGCAGTCAGGGGCGGAACAATCAGCCCCAGCATTTT. The encoded protein is CASSQGRNNQPQHF. V is TRBV7-2 and J is TRBJ1-5, with D tentatively TRBD1 (6 bases). Trimming stripped 6 bases from V and 3 bases from J, with 12 bases between. Germline V lookup: CDR1 SGHTA, CDR2 FQGNSA. The CDR3 sequence is 14 residues long.

This clone has only a few counts. CDR3 nucleotides: TGTGCCAGCAGTTACGACAGTGTGGAACAGTACTTC. Amino acids: CASSYDSVEQYF. The chain has TRBV6-6 and TRBJ2-7; tentative D call: TRBD1 (5 bases). V was cut by 2 bases and J by 10 bases, with 12 bases left in between. The CDR3 runs to 12 residues. Germline CDR1 MNHNY, CDR2 SVGAGI (reference sequence).